This entry concerns a single TCR beta chain. The target antigen is unknown. The data were obtained in a study of OX40 agonist ivuxolimab in advanced cancers. Whole-study context: Patients with hepatocellular carcinoma, melanoma, renal cell or head and neck cancer made up the dose-escalation patients. Study-wide results and caveats: Certain nonresponding patients likewise had low normalized T-cell clonal expansion.

This CDR3 is built from 15 residues. Trimming took off 0 bases at V and 0 bases at J, with 10 bases between the two ends. Germline CDR1 is SGDLS and CDR2 is YYNGEE. The assay was immunoSEQ multiplex PCR, and TCRdb's table has in-frame clones only and misses some. The sample includes approximately 12,000 clones, under 85% seen only once; the top ten take approximately 19%. The source of this sequence is an adult with an advanced solid tumor such as melanoma, head and neck, liver or kidney cancer. This chain links TRBV9 with TRBJ2-7; TRBD1 is a possible D gene (6 bases). The sample here was CD4+ or CD8+ T cells sorted from blood, taken in a trial of the OX40 agonist ivuxolimab. This chain's CDR3 is CASSVGGHFSYEQYF. The CDR3, as DNA: TGTGCCAGCAGCGTAGGGGGACACTTCTCCTACGAGCAGTACTTC.